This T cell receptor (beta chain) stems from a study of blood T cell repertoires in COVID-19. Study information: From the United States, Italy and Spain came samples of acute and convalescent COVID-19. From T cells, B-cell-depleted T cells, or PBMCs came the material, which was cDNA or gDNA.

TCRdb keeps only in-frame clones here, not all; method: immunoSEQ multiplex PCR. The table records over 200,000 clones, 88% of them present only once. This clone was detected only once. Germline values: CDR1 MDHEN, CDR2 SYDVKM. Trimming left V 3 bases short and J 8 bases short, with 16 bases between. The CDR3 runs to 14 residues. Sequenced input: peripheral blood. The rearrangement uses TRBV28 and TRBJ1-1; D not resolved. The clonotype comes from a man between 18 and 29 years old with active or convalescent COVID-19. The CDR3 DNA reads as TGTGCCAGCAGTTTGTGGGAGGAGATGGAAGAAGCTTTCTTT. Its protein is CASSLWEEMEEAFF.